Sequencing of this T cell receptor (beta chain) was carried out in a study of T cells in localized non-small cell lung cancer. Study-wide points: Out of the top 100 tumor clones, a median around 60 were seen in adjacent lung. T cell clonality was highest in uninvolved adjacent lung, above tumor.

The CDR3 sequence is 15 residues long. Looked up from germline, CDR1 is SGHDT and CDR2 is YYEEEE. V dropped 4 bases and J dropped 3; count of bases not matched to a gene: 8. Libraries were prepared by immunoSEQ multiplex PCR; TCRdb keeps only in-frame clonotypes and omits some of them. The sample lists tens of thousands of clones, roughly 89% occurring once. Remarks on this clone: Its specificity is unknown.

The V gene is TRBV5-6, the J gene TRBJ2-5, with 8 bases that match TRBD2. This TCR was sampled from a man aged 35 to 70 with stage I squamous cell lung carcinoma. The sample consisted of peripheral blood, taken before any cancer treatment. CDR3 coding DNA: TGTGCCAGCAGCCCCACCCCGGGAGGGAAAGAGACCCAGTACTTC. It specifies CASSPTPGGKETQYF.